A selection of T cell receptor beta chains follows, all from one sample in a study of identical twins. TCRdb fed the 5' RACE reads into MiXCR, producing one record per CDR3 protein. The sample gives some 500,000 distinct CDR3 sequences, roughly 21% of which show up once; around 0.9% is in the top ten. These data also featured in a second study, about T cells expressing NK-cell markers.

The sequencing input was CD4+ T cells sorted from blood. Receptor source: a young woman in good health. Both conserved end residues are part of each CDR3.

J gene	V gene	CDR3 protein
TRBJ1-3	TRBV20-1	CSAREMTSSGNTIYF
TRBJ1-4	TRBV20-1	CSALSDATNEKLFF
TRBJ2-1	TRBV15	CATSRGQLYNEQFF
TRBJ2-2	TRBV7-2	CASISGGNTGELFF
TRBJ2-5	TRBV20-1	CSAGDGLGETQYF
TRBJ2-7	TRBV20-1	CSVHRQSSGINYEQYF
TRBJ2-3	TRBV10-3	CAITARGLSSDTQYF
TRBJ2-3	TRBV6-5	CASSYSTLSTDTQYF
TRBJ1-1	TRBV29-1	CSASRSLNTEAFF
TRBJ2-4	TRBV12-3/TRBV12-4	CASISSLSAKNIQYF
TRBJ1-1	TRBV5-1	CASSPSGTGGTEAFF
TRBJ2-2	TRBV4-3	CASSQGYNTGELFF
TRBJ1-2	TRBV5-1	CASSLMANYGYTF
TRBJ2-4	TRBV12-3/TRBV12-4	CASRRDPKNIQYF
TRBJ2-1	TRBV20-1	CSAKELAGARRSYNEQFF
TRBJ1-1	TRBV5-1	CASSFLGRDEAFF
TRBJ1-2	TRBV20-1	CSAYSTSYGYTF
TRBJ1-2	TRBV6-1	CASTGQGSVSNGYTF
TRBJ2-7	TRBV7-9	CASSLLSPPRGEQYF
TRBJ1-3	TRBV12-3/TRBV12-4	CASSPTGLGNTIYF
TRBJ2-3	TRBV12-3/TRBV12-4	CASSTLAGGATDTQYF
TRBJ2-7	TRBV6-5	CASGRGRYEQYF
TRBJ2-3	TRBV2	CASSAPRGYTDTQYF
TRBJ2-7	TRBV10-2	CASSWSEGSYEQYF
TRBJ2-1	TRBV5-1	CASSWGGLEGDEQFF
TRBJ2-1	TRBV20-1	CSPGPGLSGSRAWTNEQFF
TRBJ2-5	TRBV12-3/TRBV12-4	CASSWTVQETQYF
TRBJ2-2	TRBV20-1	CSARASRPGTGGFGELFF
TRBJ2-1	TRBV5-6	CASSEAGLAENEQFF